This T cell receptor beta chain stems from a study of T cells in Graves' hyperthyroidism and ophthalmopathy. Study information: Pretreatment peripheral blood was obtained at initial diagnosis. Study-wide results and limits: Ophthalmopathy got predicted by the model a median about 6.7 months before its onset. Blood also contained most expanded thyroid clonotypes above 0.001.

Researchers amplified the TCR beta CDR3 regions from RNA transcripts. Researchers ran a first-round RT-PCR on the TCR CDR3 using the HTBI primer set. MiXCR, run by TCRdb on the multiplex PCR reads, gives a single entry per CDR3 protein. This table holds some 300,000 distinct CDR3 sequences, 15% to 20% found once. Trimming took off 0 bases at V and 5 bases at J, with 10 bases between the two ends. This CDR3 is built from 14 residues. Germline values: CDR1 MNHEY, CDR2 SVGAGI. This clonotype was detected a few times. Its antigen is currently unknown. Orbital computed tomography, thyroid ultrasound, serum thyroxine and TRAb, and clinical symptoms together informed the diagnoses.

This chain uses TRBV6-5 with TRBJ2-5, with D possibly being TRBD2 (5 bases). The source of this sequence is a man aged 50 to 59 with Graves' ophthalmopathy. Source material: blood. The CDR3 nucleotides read TGTGCCAGCAGTTACTCGGGAGCCCCGGAGACCCAGTACTTC. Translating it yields CASSYSGAPETQYF.